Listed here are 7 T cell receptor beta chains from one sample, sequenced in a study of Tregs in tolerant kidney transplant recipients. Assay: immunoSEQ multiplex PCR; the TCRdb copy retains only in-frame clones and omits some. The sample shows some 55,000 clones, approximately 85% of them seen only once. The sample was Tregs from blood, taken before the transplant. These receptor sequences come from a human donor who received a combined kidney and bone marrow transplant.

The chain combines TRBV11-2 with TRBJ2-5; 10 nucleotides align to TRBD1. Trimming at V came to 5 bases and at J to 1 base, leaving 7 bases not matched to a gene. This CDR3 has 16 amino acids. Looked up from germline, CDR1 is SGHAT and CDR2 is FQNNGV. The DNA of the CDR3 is TGTGCCAGCAGCCGTCCGGGACAGGGGCCCCAAGAGACCCAGTACTTC. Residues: CASSRPGQGPQETQYF.

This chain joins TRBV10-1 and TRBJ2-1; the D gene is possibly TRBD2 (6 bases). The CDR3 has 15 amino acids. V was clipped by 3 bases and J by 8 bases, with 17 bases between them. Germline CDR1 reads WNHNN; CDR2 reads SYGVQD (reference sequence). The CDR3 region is CASSEHRTWRDEQFF. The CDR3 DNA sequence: TGCGCCAGCAGTGAACATAGGACGTGGAGGGATGAGCAGTTCTTC.

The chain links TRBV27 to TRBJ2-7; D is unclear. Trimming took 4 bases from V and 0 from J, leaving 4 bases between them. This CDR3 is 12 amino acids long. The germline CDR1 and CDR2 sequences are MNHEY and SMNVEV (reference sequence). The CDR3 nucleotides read TGTGCCAGCAGTTCGGACTCCTACGAGCAGTACTTC. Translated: CASSSDSYEQYF.

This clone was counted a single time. CDR3 nucleotides: TGTGCCTGGAGTCCCCTCCGGGAACGATCCGCCGAGCAGTACTTC. Encoded protein: CAWSPLRERSAEQYF. The chain has TRBV30 and TRBJ2-7, with D perhaps TRBD2 (5 bases). Per germline, CDR1 GTSNPN and CDR2 SVGIG (reference sequence). This CDR3 is built from 15 residues. The ends were cut back, 2 bases at V and 6 bases at J, with 20 bases in the middle.

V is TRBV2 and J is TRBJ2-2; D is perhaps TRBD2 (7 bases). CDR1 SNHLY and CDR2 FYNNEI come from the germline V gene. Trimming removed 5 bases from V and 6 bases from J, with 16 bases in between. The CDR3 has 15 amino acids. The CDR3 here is CASSQRGGGAGELFF. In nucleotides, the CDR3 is TGTGCCAGCAGTCAAAGGGGGGGTGGAGCCGGGGAGCTGTTTTTT.

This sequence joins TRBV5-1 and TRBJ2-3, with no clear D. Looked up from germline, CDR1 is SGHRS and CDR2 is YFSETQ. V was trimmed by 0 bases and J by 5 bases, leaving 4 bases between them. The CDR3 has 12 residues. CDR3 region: CASSLVRDTQYF. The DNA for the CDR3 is TGCGCCAGCAGCTTGGTCCGAGATACGCAGTATTTT. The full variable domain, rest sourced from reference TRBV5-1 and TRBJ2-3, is KAGVTQTPRYLIKTRGQQVTLSCSPISGHRSVSWYQQTPGQGLQFLFEYFSETQRNKGNFPGRFSGRQFSNSRSEMNVSTLELGDSALYLCASSLVRDTQYFGPGTRLTVL.

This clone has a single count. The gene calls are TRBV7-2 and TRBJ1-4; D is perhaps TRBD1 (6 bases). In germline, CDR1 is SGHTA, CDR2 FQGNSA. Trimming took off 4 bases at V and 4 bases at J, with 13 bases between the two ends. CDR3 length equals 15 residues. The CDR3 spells CASSSQGSGNEKLFF. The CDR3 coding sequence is TGTGCCAGCAGCTCCCAGGGGTCGGGTAATGAAAAACTGTTTTTT. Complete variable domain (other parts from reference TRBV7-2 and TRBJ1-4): GAGVSQSPSNKVTEKGKDVELRCDPISGHTALYWYRQSLGQGLEFLIYFQGNSAPDKSGLPSDRFSAERTGGSVSTLTIQRTQQEDSAVYLCASSSQGSGNEKLFFGSGTQLSVL.